This T cell receptor beta chain emerged from a study of shared clonotypes between healthy human individuals. Across the whole study: CD4 naive and CD4 memory each took three plates per donor, while CD8 naive took two and CD8 memory one. General observations from the study: Naive subsets typically showed greater estimated richness than memory subsets. Shared clonotypes: about 5% naive CD4, around 3.5% naive CD8, 2.3% memory CD4, about 0.41% memory CD8.

CD45RO-negative CD8 cells positively selected for CCR7 made up the naive population, which excluded terminally differentiated effector memory CD45RA+ cells. V was cut by 2 bases and J by 3 bases, with 5 bases left in between. CDR3 length equals 13 residues. Looked up from germline, CDR1 is MNHEY and CDR2 is SMNVEV (reference sequence). Here immunoSEQ multiplex PCR was the method, and the copy in TCRdb shows in-frame clones only, minus some. Seen here are fewer than 850,000 clones, about 96% observed once, and the top ten hold approximately 0.2%. Note on this clone: The target antigen is unknown.

The chain combines TRBV27 with TRBJ1-5, with D hard to call. This TCR was sampled from a man under 40 in good health. Sequencing was done on a sample of naive CD8+ T cells sorted from blood. The CDR3 region has the DNA TGTGCCAGCAGTTTACGACTCAATCAGCCCCAGCATTTT. It yields the protein CASSLRLNQPQHF.